This is a list of T cell receptor beta chains from one sample in a study of graft-versus-host responses after intestinal transplantation. TCRdb keeps only in-frame clones here, not all; method: immunoSEQ multiplex PCR. The sample has about 20,000 clones, about 89% seen once. Here the sequenced sample was PBMCs, taken more than 220 days after intestinal transplant. These TCRs come from a human patient who received an intestinal transplant, so some T cells may come from the graft donor. Each CDR3 is given with its conserved first and last residue. The D gene is left open where the match is weak. Part of the rows lack a size; the others show once, few, many or a class for expanded clones.

abundance	d_gene	j_gene	v_gene	CDR3nt	CDR3aa
NA	NA	TRBJ1-2	TRBV29-1	TGCAGCGTTTTTCAGGGAGGGAATAACTATGGCTACACCTTC	CSVFQGGNNYGYTF
NA	NA	TRBJ2-1	TRBV7-8	TGTGCCAGCAGCTTAGGCAATGAGCAGTTCTTC	CASSLGNEQFF
NA	NA	TRBJ1-4	TRBV10-2	TGCGCCAGCAGTGAGGGGGGCGCGGATGAAAAACTGTTTTTT	CASSEGGADEKLFF
NA	NA	TRBJ2-2	TRBV9	TGTGCCAGCGGGGGCACTAACACCGGGGAGCTGTTTTTT	CASGGTNTGELFF
once	NA	TRBJ2-2	TRBV11-2	TGTGCCAGCAGCTTAGTCCTTTACAACACCGGGGAGCTGTTTTTT	CASSLVLYNTGELFF
NA	NA	TRBJ2-7	TRBV27	TGTGCCAGCAGTTTATTCTCAGGCGGCTACGAGCAGTACTTC	CASSLFSGGYEQYF
NA	NA	TRBJ2-5	TRBV7-9	TGTGCCAGCAGCTTTCCAGTGAAAGAGACCCAGTACTTC	CASSFPVKETQYF
NA	NA	TRBJ1-2	TRBV5-4	TGTGCCAGCAGCTTGTACCAGGGGCTCTATGGCTACACCTTC	CASSLYQGLYGYTF
NA	TRBD1	TRBJ1-1	TRBV30	TGTGCCTCAGGGGACAGGGACACTGAAGCTTTCTTT	CASGDRDTEAFF
once	TRBD1	TRBJ1-5	TRBV12-5	TGTGCTAGTGGTTTTTCCACCGGGACAGGGGGCGCCGGCAATCAGCCCCAGCATTTT	CASGFSTGTGGAGNQPQHF
NA	NA	TRBJ2-5	TRBV11-1	TGTGCCAGCAGCCATAGTTCGTGGGCGGGGGAGACCCAGTACTTC	CASSHSSWAGETQYF
NA	NA	TRBJ2-7	TRBV5-1	TGCGCCAGCAGCTTGGGGCAGGGTCGGCCTTACGAGCAGTACTTC	CASSLGQGRPYEQYF
NA	NA	TRBJ1-5	TRBV10-1	TGCGCCAGCAGTGAGGAAGGAGAGAATCAGCCCCAGCATTTT	CASSEEGENQPQHF
NA	NA	TRBJ2-3	TRBV7-3	TGTGCCAGCAGCTTACTAGGACAGTCGGCAGATACGCAGTATTTT	CASSLLGQSADTQYF
NA	TRBD2	TRBJ2-1	TRBV7-9	TGTGCCAGCAGCCCCGGACTAGCGGGGGACCTACTATACAATGAGCAGTTCTTC	CASSPGLAGDLLYNEQFF